This T cell receptor (beta chain) emerged from a study of graft-versus-host responses after intestinal transplantation. Across the whole study: As for transplant type, recipients had multivisceral, liver-intestinal, or isolated intestinal grafts. Anti-thymocyte globulin was used for induction in all recipients, who then took tacrolimus and steroids for approximately 3 years.

V lost 5 bases and J 3 bases, leaving 17 bases between the germline ends. Germline lookup yields CDR1 SEHNR and CDR2 FQNEAQ (reference sequence). The CDR3 extends over 16 amino acids. Study outcomes and limitations: Graft-donor T cell macrochimerism in patients accompanied high graft-versus-host to host-versus-graft clonal ratios in allografts. In recipient marrow, GvH clones were found, and some appeared first in ileum or blood.

Method: immunoSEQ multiplex PCR; TCRdb's copy keeps in-frame clones and lacks some. The sample consists of under 30,000 clones, 80% to 90% of them appearing once. On this clone itself: Its antigen is as yet unknown.

The sequence was collected from a human patient who received an intestinal transplant, so some T cells may come from the graft donor. The chain couples TRBV7-9 to TRBJ2-4; a possible D gene is TRBD2 (5 bases). The material was PBMCs, obtained approximately 450 days after intestinal transplant. The CDR3 is CASSPEGPLGKNIQYF. The CDR3 DNA sequence: TGTGCCAGCAGCCCAGAGGGCCCCTTGGGCAAAAACATTCAGTACTTC.